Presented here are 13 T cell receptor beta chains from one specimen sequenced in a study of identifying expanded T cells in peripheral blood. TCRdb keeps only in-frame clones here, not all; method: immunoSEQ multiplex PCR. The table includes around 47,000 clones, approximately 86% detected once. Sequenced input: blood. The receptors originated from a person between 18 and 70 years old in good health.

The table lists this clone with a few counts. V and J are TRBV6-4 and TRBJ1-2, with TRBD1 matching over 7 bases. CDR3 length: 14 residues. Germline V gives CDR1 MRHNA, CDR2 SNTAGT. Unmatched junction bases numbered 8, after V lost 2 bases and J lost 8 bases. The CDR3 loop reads CASSDENRGDGYTF. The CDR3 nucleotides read TGTGCCAGCAGTGACGAAAACAGGGGTGACGGCTACACCTTC.

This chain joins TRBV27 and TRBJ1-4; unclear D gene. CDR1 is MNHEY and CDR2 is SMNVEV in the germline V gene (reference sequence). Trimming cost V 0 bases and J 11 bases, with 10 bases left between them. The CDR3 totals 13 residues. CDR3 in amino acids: CASSLSGLGKLFF. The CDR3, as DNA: TGTGCCAGCAGTTTATCCGGTCTCGGGAAACTGTTTTTT.

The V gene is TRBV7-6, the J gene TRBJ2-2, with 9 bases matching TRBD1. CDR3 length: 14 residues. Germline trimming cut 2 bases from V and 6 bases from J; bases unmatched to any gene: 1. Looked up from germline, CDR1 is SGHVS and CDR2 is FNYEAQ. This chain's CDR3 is CASSLRTGAGELFF. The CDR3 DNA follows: TGTGCCAGCAGCTTACGGACAGGGGCCGGGGAGCTGTTTTTT.

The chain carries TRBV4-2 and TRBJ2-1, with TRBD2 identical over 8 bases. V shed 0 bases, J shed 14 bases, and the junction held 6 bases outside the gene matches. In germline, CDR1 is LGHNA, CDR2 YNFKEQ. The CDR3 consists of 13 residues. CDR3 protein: CASSQDRETSEFF. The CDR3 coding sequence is TGTGCCAGCAGCCAAGATAGGGAGACTAGCGAGTTCTTC.

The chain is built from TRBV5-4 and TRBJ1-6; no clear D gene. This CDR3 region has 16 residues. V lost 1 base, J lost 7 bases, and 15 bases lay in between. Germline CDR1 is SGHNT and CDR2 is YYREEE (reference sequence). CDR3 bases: TGTGCCAGCAGCTTGATCCCGTCGGGAGGGAATTCACCCCTCCACTTT. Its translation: CASSLIPSGGNSPLHF. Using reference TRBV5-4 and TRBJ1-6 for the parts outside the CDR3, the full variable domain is ETGVTQSPTHLIKTRGQQVTLRCSSQSGHNTVSWYQQALGQGPQFIFQYYREEENGRGNFPPRFSGLQFPNYSSELNVNALELDDSALYLCASSLIPSGGNSPLHFGNGTRLTVT.

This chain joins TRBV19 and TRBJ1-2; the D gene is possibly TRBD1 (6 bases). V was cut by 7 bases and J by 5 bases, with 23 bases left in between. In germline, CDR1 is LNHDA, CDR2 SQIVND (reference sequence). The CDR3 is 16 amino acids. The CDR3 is CASIPQMTGDIYGYTF. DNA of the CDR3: TGTGCCAGTATCCCACAGATGACAGGTGATATTTATGGCTACACCTTC.

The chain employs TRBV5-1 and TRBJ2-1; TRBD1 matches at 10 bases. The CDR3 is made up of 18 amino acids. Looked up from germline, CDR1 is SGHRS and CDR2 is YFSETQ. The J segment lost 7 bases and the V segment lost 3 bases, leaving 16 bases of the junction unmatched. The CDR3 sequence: CASSWGRHGTGEVNEQFF. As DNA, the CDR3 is TGCGCCAGCAGCTGGGGCCGGCATGGGACAGGGGAGGTGAATGAGCAGTTCTTC.

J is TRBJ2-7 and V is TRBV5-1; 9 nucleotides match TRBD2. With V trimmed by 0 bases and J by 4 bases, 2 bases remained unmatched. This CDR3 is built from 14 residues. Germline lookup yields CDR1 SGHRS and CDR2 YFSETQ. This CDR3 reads CASSLASGDYEQYF. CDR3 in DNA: TGCGCCAGCAGCTTGGCTAGCGGGGATTACGAGCAGTACTTC.

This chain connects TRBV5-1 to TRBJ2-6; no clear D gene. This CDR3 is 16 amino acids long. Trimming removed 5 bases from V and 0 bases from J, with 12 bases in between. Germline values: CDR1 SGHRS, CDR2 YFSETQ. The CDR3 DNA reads TGCGCCAGCAGACCACCAACCTTCTCTGGGGCCAACGTCCTGACTTTC. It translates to CASRPPTFSGANVLTF.

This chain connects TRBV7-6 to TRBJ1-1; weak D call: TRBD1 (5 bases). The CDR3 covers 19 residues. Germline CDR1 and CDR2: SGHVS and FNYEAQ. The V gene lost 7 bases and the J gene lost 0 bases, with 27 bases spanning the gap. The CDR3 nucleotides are TGTGCCAGCACCCAGGCTCCTGCTGCGGGGGGGGTTATGAACACTGAAGCTTTCTTT. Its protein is CASTQAPAAGGVMNTEAFF.

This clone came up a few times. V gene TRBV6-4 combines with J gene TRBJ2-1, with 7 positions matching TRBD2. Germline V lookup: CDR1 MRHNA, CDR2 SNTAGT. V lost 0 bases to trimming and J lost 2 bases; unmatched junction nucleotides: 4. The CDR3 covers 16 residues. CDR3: CASSDSGGSAYNEQFF. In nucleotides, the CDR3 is TGTGCCAGCAGTGACTCGGGGGGGAGCGCCTACAATGAGCAGTTCTTC.

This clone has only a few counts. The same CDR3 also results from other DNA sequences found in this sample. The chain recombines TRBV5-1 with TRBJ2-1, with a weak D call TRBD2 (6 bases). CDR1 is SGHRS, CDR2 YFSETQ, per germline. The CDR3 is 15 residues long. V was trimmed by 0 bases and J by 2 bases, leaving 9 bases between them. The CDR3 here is CASSLGGGAYNEQFF. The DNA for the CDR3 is TGCGCCAGCAGCTTGGGGGGAGGCGCCTACAATGAGCAGTTCTTC.

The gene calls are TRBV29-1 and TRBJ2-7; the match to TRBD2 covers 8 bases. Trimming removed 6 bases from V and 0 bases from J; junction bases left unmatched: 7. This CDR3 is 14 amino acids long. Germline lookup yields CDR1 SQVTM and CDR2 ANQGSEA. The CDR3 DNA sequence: TGCAGCGTCTCCGGGACTAGGAGCTCCTACGAGCAGTACTTC. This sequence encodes CSVSGTRSSYEQYF.